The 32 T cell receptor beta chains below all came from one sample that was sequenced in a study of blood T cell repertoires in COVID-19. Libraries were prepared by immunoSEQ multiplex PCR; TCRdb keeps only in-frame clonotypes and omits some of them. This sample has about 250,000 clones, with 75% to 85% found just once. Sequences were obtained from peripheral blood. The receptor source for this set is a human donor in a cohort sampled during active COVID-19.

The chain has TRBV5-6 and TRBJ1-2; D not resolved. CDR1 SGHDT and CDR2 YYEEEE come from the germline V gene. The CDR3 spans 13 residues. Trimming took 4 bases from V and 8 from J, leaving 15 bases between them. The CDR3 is CASSVTNSGGYTF. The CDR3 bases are TGTGCCAGCAGCGTGACAAATAGTGGCGGCTACACCTTC. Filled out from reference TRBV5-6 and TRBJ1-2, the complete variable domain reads DAGVTQSPTHLIKTRGQQVTLRCSPKSGHDTVSWYQQALGQGPQFIFQYYEEEERQRGNFPDRFSGHQFPNYSSELNVNALLLGDSALYLCASSVTNSGGYTFGSGTRLTVV.

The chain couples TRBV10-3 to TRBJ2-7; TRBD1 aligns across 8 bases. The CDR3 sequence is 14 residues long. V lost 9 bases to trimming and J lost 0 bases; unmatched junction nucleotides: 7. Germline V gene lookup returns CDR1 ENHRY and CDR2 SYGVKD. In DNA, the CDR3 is TGTGCCATTCAACGGGACAGGAGCTCCTACGAGCAGTACTTC. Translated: CAIQRDRSSYEQYF.

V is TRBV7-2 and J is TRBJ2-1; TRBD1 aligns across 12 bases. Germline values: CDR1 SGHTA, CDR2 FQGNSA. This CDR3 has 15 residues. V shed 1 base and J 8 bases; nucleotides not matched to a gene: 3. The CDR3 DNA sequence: TGTGCCAGCAGCTTAGTGGGACAGGGGGCAGATGAGCAGTTCTTC. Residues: CASSLVGQGADEQFF.

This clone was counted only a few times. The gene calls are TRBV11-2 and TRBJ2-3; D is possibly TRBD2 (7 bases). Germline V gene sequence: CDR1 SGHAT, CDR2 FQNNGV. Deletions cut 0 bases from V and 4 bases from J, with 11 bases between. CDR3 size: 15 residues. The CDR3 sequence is CASSLEQGGPDTQYF. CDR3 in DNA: TGTGCCAGCAGCTTAGAACAGGGAGGGCCAGATACGCAGTATTTT.

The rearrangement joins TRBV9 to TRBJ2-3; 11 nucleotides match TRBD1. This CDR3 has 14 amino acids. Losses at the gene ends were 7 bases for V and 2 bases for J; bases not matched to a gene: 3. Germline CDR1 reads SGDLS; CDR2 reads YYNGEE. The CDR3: CASGQGAPTDTQYF. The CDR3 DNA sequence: TGTGCCAGCGGACAGGGGGCACCCACAGATACGCAGTATTTT.

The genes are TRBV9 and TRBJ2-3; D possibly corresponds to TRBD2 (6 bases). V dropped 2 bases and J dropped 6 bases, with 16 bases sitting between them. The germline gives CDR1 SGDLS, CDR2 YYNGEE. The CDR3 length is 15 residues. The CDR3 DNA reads TGTGCCAGCAGCGTGGCGGGTCTGGGGAGGGATACGCAGTATTTT. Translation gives CASSVAGLGRDTQYF. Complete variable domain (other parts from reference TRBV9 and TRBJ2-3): DSGVTQTPKHLITATGQRVTLRCSPRSGDLSVYWYQQSLDQGLQFLIQYYNGEERAKGNILERFSAQQFPDLHSELNLSSLELGDSALYFCASSVAGLGRDTQYFGPGTRLTVL.

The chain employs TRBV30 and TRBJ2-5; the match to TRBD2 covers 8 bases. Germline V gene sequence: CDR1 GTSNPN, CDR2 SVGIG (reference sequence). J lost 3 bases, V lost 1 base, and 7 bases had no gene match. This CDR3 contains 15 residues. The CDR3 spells CAWSASGGPEETQYF. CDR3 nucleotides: TGTGCCTGGAGTGCAAGCGGGGGCCCAGAAGAGACCCAGTACTTC.

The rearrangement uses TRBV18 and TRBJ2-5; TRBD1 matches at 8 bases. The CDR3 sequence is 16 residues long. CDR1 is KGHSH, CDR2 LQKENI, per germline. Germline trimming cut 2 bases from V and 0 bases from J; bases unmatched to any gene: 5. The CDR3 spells CASSPSGQANQETQYF. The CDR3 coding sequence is TGTGCCAGCTCACCATCGGGACAGGCAAACCAAGAGACCCAGTACTTC.

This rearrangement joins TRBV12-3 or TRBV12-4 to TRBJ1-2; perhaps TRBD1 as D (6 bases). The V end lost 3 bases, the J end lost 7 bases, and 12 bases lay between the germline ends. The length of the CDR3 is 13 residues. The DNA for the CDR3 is TGTGCCAGCAGTTTCGGGCAGGGGATTGGCTACACCTTC. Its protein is CASSFGQGIGYTF.

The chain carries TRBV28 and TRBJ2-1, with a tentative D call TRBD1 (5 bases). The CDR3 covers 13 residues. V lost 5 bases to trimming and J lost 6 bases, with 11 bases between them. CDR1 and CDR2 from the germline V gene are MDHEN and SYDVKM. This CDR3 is CASSQDIFNEQFF. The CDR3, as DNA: TGTGCCAGCAGTCAGGACATTTTCAATGAGCAGTTCTTC.

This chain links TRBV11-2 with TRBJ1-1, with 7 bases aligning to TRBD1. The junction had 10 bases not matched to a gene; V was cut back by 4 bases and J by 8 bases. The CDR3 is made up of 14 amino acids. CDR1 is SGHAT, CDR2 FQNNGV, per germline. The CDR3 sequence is CASSYQTGPGEAFF. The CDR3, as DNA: TGTGCCAGCAGCTACCAGACAGGGCCTGGGGAAGCTTTCTTT.

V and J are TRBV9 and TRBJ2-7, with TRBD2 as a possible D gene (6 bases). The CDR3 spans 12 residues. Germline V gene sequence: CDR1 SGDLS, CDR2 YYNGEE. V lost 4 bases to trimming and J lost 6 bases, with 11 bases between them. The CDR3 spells CASSFAGSEQYF. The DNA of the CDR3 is TGTGCCAGCAGCTTCGCGGGGAGCGAGCAGTACTTC.

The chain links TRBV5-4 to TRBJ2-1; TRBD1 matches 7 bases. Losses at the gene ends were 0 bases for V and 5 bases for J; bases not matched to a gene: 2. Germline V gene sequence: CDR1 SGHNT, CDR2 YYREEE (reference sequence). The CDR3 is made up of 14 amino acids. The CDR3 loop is CASSLAGTDNEQFF. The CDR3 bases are TGTGCCAGCAGCTTGGCTGGGACAGACAATGAGCAGTTCTTC. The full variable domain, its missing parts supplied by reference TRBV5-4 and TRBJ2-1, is ETGVTQSPTHLIKTRGQQVTLRCSSQSGHNTVSWYQQALGQGPQFIFQYYREEENGRGNFPPRFSGLQFPNYSSELNVNALELDDSALYLCASSLAGTDNEQFFGPGTRLTVL.

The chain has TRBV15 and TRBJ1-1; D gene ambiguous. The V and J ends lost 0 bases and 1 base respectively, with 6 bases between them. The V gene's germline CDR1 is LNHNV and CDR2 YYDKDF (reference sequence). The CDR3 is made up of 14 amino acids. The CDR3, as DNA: TGTGCCACCAGCAGAGATCTCGGGAACACTGAAGCTTTCTTT. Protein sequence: CATSRDLGNTEAFF.

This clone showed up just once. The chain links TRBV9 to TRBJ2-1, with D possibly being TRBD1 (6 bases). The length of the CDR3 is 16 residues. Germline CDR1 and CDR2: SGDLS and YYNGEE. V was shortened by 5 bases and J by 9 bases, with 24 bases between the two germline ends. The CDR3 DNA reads TGTGCCAGCAGTGTGGGGCAGGGGCTAATCGACGTTGAGCAGTTCTTC. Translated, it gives CASSVGQGLIDVEQFF.

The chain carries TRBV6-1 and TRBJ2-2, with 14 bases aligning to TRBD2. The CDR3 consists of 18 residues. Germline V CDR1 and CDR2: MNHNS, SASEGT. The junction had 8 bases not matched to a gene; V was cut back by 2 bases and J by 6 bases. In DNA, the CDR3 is TGTGCCAGCAGTGAACAAAGGACTAGCGGGAGGAGGGCCGGGGAGCTGTTTTTT. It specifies CASSEQRTSGRRAGELFF.

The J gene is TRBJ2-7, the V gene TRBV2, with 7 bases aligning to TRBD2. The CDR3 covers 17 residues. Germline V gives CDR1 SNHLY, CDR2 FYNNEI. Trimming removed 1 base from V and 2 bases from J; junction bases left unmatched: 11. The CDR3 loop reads CASSEVSRLADTYEQYF. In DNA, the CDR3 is TGTGCCAGCAGTGAAGTTTCTAGGCTAGCGGATACCTACGAGCAGTACTTC.

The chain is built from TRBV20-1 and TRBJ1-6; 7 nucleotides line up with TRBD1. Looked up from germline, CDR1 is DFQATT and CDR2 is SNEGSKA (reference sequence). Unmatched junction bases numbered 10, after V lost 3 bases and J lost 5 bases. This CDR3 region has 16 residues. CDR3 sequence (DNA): TGCAGTGCTAGTGGGGAAGGGGGCTTCAATAATTCACCCCTCCACTTT. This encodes CSASGEGGFNNSPLHF.

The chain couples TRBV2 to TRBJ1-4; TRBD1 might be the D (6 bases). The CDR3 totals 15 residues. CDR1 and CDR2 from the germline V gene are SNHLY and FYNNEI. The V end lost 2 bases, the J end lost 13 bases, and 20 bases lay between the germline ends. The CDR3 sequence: CASSETGQGTPGLFF. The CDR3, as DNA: TGTGCCAGCAGTGAAACGGGGCAGGGGACACCCGGACTGTTTTTT.

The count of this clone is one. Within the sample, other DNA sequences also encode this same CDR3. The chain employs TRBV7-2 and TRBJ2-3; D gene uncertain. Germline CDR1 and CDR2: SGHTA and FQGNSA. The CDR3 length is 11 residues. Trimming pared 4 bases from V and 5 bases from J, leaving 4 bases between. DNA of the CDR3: TGTGCCAGCAGCTCACTAGATACGCAGTATTTT. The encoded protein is CASSSLDTQYF.

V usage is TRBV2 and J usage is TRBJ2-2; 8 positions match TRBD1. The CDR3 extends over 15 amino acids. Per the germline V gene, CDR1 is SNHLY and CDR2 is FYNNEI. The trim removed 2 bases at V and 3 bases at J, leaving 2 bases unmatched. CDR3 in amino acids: CASSEHRGDTGELFF. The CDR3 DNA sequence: TGTGCCAGCAGTGAACACAGGGGGGACACCGGGGAGCTGTTTTTT.

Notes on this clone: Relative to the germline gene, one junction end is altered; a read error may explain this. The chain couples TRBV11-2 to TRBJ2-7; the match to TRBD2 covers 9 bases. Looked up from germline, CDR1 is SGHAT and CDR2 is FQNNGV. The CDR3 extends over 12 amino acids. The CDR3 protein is CASFKSGGFENF. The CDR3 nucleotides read TGTGCCAGCTTTAAGAGCGGGGGGTTCGAGAACTTC.

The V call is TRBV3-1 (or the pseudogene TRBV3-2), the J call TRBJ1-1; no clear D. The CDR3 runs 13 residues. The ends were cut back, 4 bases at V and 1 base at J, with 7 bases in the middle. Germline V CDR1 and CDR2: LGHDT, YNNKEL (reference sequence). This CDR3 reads CASSPDWNTEAFF. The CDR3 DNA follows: TGTGCCAGCAGCCCAGACTGGAACACTGAAGCTTTCTTT.

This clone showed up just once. The DNA of the CDR3 is TGTGCCAGCAGCTCCTACAGGGGGACTAACTATGGCTACACCTTC. This translates into CASSSYRGTNYGYTF. This rearrangement joins TRBV11-2 to TRBJ1-2, with 8 nucleotides matching TRBD1. V shed 4 bases, J shed 0 bases, and the junction held 4 bases outside the gene matches. The CDR3 has 15 residues. Germline V lookup: CDR1 SGHAT, CDR2 FQNNGV.

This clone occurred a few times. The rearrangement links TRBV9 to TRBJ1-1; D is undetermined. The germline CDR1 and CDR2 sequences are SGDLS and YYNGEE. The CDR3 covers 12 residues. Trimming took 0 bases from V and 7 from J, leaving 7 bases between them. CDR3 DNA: TGTGCCAGCAGCGTAGGAAGGAGTGAAGCTTTCTTT. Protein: CASSVGRSEAFF.

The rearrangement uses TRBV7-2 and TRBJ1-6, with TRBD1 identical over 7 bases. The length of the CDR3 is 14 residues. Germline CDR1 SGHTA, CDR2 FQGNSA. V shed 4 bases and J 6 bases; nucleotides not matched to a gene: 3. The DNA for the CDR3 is TGTGCCAGCAGCTCCCGACAGGGTAATTCACCCCTCCACTTT. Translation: CASSSRQGNSPLHF.

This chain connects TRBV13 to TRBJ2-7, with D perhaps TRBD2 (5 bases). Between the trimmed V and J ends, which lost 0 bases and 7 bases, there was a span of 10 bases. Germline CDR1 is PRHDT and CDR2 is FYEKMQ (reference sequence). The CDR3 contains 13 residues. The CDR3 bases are TGTGCCAGCAGCTTAGGGGAGGCTTCAGAGCAGTACTTC. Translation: CASSLGEASEQYF. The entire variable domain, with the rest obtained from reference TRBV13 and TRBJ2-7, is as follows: AAGVIQSPRHLIKEKRETATLKCYPIPRHDTVYWYQQGPGQDPQFLISFYEKMQSDKGSIPDRFSAQQFSDYHSELNMSSLELGDSALYFCASSLGEASEQYFGPGTRLTVT.

The CDR3 nucleotides read TGCGCCAGCAGCTTGAGTGGCGGGAGAGGCCATGATGAGCAGTTCTTC. Translating it yields CASSLSGGRGHDEQFF. The chain is built from TRBV5-1 and TRBJ2-1, with TRBD2 matching 7 bases. Trimming took 1 base from V and 8 from J; bases not matched to a gene: 12. Germline V gives CDR1 SGHRS, CDR2 YFSETQ. The CDR3 is made up of 16 amino acids.

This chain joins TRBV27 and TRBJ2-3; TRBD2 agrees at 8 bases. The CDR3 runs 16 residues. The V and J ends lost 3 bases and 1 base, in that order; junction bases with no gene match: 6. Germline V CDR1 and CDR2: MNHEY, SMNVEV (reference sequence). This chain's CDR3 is CASSLFGRGGTDTQYF. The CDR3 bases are TGTGCCAGCAGTTTGTTTGGGCGGGGGGGCACAGATACGCAGTATTTT.

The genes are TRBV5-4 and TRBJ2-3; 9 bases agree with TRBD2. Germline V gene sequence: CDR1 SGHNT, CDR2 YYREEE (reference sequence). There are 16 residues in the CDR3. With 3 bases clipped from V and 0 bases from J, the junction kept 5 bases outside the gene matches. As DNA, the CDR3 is TGTGCCAGCAGCTCCACTAGCGGGTCTAGCACAGATACGCAGTATTTT. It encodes CASSSTSGSSTDTQYF.

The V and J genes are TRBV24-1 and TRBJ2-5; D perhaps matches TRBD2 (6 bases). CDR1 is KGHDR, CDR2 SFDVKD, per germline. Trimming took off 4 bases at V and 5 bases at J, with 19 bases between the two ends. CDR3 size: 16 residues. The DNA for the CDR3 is TGTGCCACCAGTGAATCAACGGGACTCAGAGAGGAGACCCAGTACTTC. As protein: CATSESTGLREETQYF.

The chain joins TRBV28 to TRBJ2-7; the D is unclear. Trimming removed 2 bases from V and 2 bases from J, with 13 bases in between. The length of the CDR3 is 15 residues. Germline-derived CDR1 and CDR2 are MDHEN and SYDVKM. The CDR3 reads CASSLDLVQAYEQYF. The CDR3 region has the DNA TGTGCCAGCAGTTTAGACCTCGTCCAGGCCTACGAGCAGTACTTC. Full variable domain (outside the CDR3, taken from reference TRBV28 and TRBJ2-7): DVKVTQSSRYLVKRTGEKVFLECVQDMDHENMFWYRQDPGLGLRLIYFSYDVKMKEKGDIPEGYSVSREKKERFSLILESASTNQTSMYLCASSLDLVQAYEQYFGPGTRLTVT.